This T cell receptor beta chain was found in a study of shared clonotypes between healthy human individuals. Study as a whole: Each donor had three CD4 naive, three CD4 memory, two CD8 naive and one CD8 memory plate.

Investigators divided CD4+ cells into CD45RA+ naive and CD45RA-negative memory subsets. In the case of this clone: No antigen is known for it.

General study findings and limits: Generation probabilities were higher for clonotypes shared across all four sorted-subset donors than for unshared ones.

Using around 200 ng DNA, approximately 30,000 T cell genomes, the sorted-subset replicate PCRs were run. Clones were read by immunoSEQ multiplex PCR, and TCRdb kept only the in-frame ones, dropping some. This sample has roughly 1,000,000 clones, with approximately 80% found just once. The ends lost 6 bases at V and 7 bases at J; junction bases unmatched: 5. The germline CDR1 and CDR2 sequences are LGHNA and YNFKEQ. The CDR3 sequence is 13 residues long. The TCR was taken from a man in his late teens or twenties in good health. Some clones in this sample may be carry-over from other donors' samples. The chain uses TRBV4-2 and TRBJ2-4, with 8 nucleotides matching TRBD1. Sequencing was performed on memory CD4+ T cells from PBMCs. The subset is: CD45RA-negative fraction. CDR3 sequence: CASRAGQGNIQYF. The CDR3, as DNA: TGTGCCAGCAGGGCAGGACAGGGCAACATTCAGTACTTC.